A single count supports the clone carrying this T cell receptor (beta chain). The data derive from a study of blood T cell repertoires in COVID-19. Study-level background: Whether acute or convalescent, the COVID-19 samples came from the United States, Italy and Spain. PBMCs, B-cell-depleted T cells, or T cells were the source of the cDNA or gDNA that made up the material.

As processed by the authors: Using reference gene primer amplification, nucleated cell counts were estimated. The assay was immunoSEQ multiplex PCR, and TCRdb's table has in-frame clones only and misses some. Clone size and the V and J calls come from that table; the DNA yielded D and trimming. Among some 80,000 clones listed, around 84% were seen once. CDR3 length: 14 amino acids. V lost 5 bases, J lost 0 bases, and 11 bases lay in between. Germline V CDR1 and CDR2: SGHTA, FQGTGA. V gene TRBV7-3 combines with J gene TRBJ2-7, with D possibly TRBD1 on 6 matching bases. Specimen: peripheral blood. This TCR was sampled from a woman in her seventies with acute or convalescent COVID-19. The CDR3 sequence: CASSLQGSSYEQYF. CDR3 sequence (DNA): TGTGCCAGCAGCCTCCAGGGGAGCTCCTACGAGCAGTACTTC.